These 27 T cell receptor beta chains originate from one sample sequenced in a study of blood T cell repertoires in COVID-19. The assay was immunoSEQ multiplex PCR, and TCRdb's table has in-frame clones only and misses some. The sample shows some 120,000 clones, over 65% of them seen only once. Sequencing was done on a sample of peripheral blood. Receptor source: a man between 60 and 75 years old with acute or convalescent COVID-19.

This rearrangement joins TRBV7-8 to TRBJ2-2, with 9 nucleotides matching TRBD1. This CDR3 is 17 amino acids long. CDR1 and CDR2 from the germline V gene are SGHVS and FQNEAQ. The V and J ends lost 5 bases and 1 base, in that order; junction bases with no gene match: 8. The CDR3, as DNA: TGTGCCAGCAGCGATACAGGGGGCCAGAGGAACACCGGGGAGCTGTTTTTT. It codes for CASSDTGGQRNTGELFF. Looking up the rest from reference TRBV7-8 and TRBJ2-2 gives the full variable domain: GAGVSQSPRYKVAKRGQDVALRCDPISGHVSLFWYQQALGQGPEFLTYFQNEAQLDKSGLPSDRFFAERPEGSVSTLKIQRTQQEDSAVYLCASSDTGGQRNTGELFFGEGSRLTVL.

V is TRBV5-4 and J is TRBJ2-7, with D possibly being TRBD2 (5 bases). Germline V gene lookup returns CDR1 SGHNT and CDR2 YYREEE (reference sequence). V shed 0 bases and J shed 2 bases, with 9 bases lying between them. The CDR3 consists of 14 residues. This CDR3 is CASSLEGLTYEQYF. The DNA for the CDR3 is TGTGCCAGCAGCTTGGAAGGACTTACCTACGAGCAGTACTTC. The variable domain in full, with the rest retrieved from reference TRBV5-4 and TRBJ2-7, is ETGVTQSPTHLIKTRGQQVTLRCSSQSGHNTVSWYQQALGQGPQFIFQYYREEENGRGNFPPRFSGLQFPNYSSELNVNALELDDSALYLCASSLEGLTYEQYFGPGTRLTVT.

The rearrangement joins TRBV5-1 to TRBJ2-4; 7 bases are a match to TRBD2. The germline CDR1 and CDR2 sequences are SGHRS and YFSETQ. The CDR3 has 16 amino acids. The V segment lost 4 bases and the J segment 9 bases; nucleotides outside the gene matches: 16. As DNA, the CDR3 is TGCGCCAGCAGCAAGGATGGCACGGGAGGCGGAGGCATTCAGTACTTC. It is translated as CASSKDGTGGGGIQYF.

This clone showed up just once. The chain carries TRBV7-3 and TRBJ2-5; tentative D call: TRBD1 (6 bases). This CDR3 has 13 residues. From germline, CDR1 is SGHTA and CDR2 FQGTGA. V lost 4 bases and J 5 bases, leaving 11 bases between the germline ends. The CDR3 DNA sequence: TGTGCCAGCAGCTCAGGGGTTTTCGAGACCCAGTACTTC. Its protein product is CASSSGVFETQYF.

This chain uses TRBV14 with TRBJ1-2; 7 nucleotides agree with TRBD1. Germline V lookup: CDR1 SGHDN, CDR2 FVKESK. The V gene end was trimmed by 0 bases and the J gene end by 7 bases; junction bases not matched to a gene: 14. The CDR3 extends over 17 amino acids. The CDR3 protein is CASSQEWKGGVFGGYTF. The CDR3 DNA is TGTGCCAGCAGCCAAGAGTGGAAAGGGGGCGTCTTCGGTGGCTACACCTTC.

The V gene is TRBV11-3, the J gene TRBJ1-1; D is ambiguous. This CDR3 spans 14 amino acids. Trimming took off 0 bases at V and 1 base at J, with 6 bases between the two ends. Germline CDR1 and CDR2: SGHNT and YENEEA. The CDR3 sequence is CASSLDNRNTEAFF. Written as DNA, the CDR3 is TGTGCCAGCAGCTTAGATAACAGGAACACTGAAGCTTTCTTT.

This clone showed up just once. The chain employs TRBV5-1 and TRBJ1-1; the D is unclear. The CDR3 consists of 16 residues. V lost 0 bases, J lost 1 base, and 13 bases lay in between. Germline CDR1 and CDR2: SGHRS and YFSETQ. CDR3 nucleotide sequence: TGCGCCAGCAGCTTGGAGGCCGCGGGCAGGAACACTGAAGCTTTCTTT. This translates into CASSLEAAGRNTEAFF.

The chain uses TRBV27 and TRBJ2-7, with TRBD2 matching 11 bases. After removal of 8 bases from V and 2 bases from J, the junction contained 8 bases not matched to a gene. CDR3 length: 15 amino acids. Germline lookup yields CDR1 MNHEY and CDR2 SMNVEV (reference sequence). CDR3 loop: CASGPGLAATYEQYF. The CDR3 coding sequence is TGTGCCAGCGGGCCGGGACTAGCGGCTACCTACGAGCAGTACTTC.

The chain carries TRBV12-3 or TRBV12-4 and TRBJ2-1; the D is unclear. The CDR3 has 12 residues. Trimming took 4 bases from V and 10 from J, leaving 11 bases between them. CDR3 nucleotides: TGTGCCAGCAGTTATCGACAAGGAGAGCAGTTCTTC. Protein product: CASSYRQGEQFF.

This clone was picked up one time. The genes are TRBV6-2 or TRBV6-3 and TRBJ2-2, with D tentatively TRBD2 (5 bases). CDR1 is MNHEY, CDR2 SVGEGT, per germline. V was trimmed by 1 base and J by 3 bases, leaving 12 bases between them. The CDR3 has 16 amino acids. CDR3 in amino acids: CASSYFLGSHTGELFF. The CDR3 coding sequence is TGTGCCAGCAGTTACTTCCTAGGGAGCCACACCGGGGAGCTGTTTTTT.

This chain uses TRBV6-9 with TRBJ2-2; tentatively, D is TRBD1 (5 bases). V dropped 8 bases and J dropped 0 bases, with 28 bases sitting between them. Germline-derived CDR1 and CDR2 are MNHGY and SVAAGI. The CDR3 consists of 20 residues. The CDR3 coding sequence is TGTGCCAGCCCCATTGAGAAAAGGGGCAAGGATCCTTCGAACACCGGGGAGCTGTTTTTT. Translation gives CASPIEKRGKDPSNTGELFF.

This chain links TRBV9 with TRBJ2-1; 8 nucleotides agree with TRBD2. J gave up 6 bases and V 0 bases, and 11 bases lay outside the gene matches. The CDR3 sequence is 17 residues long. Looked up from germline, CDR1 is SGDLS and CDR2 is YYNGEE. CDR3 residues: CASSVGDGVGRANEQFF. The CDR3 DNA is TGTGCCAGCAGCGTAGGGGATGGGGTCGGGAGGGCCAATGAGCAGTTCTTC. Supplemented by reference TRBV9 and TRBJ2-1, the full variable domain reads DSGVTQTPKHLITATGQRVTLRCSPRSGDLSVYWYQQSLDQGLQFLIQYYNGEERAKGNILERFSAQQFPDLHSELNLSSLELGDSALYFCASSVGDGVGRANEQFFGPGTRLTVL.

This clone was recorded only once. The genes are TRBV11-2 and TRBJ1-4, with a possible D match to TRBD1 (6 bases). Trimming stripped 5 bases from V and 8 bases from J, with 15 bases between. This CDR3 is 14 amino acids long. The germline V gene has CDR1 SGHAT and CDR2 FQNNGV. CDR3 in amino acids: CASSHGQFEEKLFF. The DNA of the CDR3 is TGTGCCAGCAGCCATGGACAGTTCGAGGAAAAACTGTTTTTT.

The gene calls are TRBV6-2 or TRBV6-3 and TRBJ2-7; 9 positions match TRBD1. The CDR3 length is 17 residues. The V gene end was trimmed by 5 bases and the J gene end by 3 bases; junction bases not matched to a gene: 14. Germline values: CDR1 MNHEY, CDR2 SVGEGT. The CDR3 is CASSALDPDRGGYEQYF. CDR3 DNA sequence: TGTGCCAGCAGTGCCTTGGATCCGGACAGGGGCGGCTACGAGCAGTACTTC.

Only one count was recorded for this clone. The chain recombines TRBV7-2 with TRBJ2-3; 8 positions agree with TRBD2. The germline V gene encodes CDR1 SGHTA and CDR2 FQGNSA. The CDR3 consists of 16 residues. J was trimmed by 1 base and V by 6 bases; bases with no gene match: 9. Here the CDR3 reads CASRTLLLAGTDTQYF. The CDR3 bases are TGTGCCAGCAGAACCCTTTTACTAGCGGGCACAGATACGCAGTATTTT.

The chain links TRBV29-1 to TRBJ1-1; TRBD1 aligns across 10 bases. Germline trimming cut 8 bases from V and 0 bases from J; bases unmatched to any gene: 9. The CDR3 loop spans 15 amino acids. Germline loops: CDR1 SQVTM, CDR2 ANQGSEA. The CDR3, as DNA: TGCAGCTCCTCGGGGACAGGGGCCTTGAACACTGAAGCTTTCTTT. This gives the protein CSSSGTGALNTEAFF.

The rearrangement links TRBV19 to TRBJ2-1, with 8 bases that match TRBD2. There are 13 residues in the CDR3. Trimming took 3 bases from V and 6 from J; bases not matched to a gene: 1. The germline CDR1 and CDR2 sequences are LNHDA and SQIVND (reference sequence). The CDR3 here is CASSIGLANEQFF. CDR3 DNA: TGTGCCAGTAGTATTGGACTAGCCAATGAGCAGTTCTTC.

A single count supports this clone. The rearrangement uses TRBV4-3 and TRBJ2-5; D is unresolved. CDR1 and CDR2 (germline): LGHNA, YSLEER. V was clipped by 4 bases and J by 5 bases, with 14 bases between them. CDR3 length: 14 residues. CDR3 nucleotides: TGCGCCAGCAGCCCCTCGGAGCCCTGGGAGACCCAGTACTTC. It yields the protein CASSPSEPWETQYF.

The chain carries TRBV27 and TRBJ2-7, with 9 bases aligning to TRBD1. This CDR3 contains 12 residues. With 8 bases clipped from V and 2 bases from J, the junction kept 1 base outside the gene matches. Germline CDR1 MNHEY, CDR2 SMNVEV (reference sequence). The CDR3 loop is CASWDRAYEQYF. The CDR3 DNA reads as TGTGCCAGCTGGGACAGGGCCTACGAGCAGTACTTC.

The chain carries TRBV7-8 and TRBJ2-6, with a weak D call TRBD1 (5 bases). Germline V gives CDR1 SGHVS, CDR2 FQNEAQ. Between the trimmed V and J ends, which lost 0 bases and 1 base, there was a span of 10 bases. The CDR3 consists of 17 residues. The CDR3 loop reads CASSLAPPGSGANVLTF. The CDR3 region has the DNA TGTGCCAGCAGCTTAGCGCCCCCAGGGTCTGGGGCCAACGTCCTGACTTTC.

This clone was observed a few times. The V gene is TRBV7-9, the J gene TRBJ1-3, with a possible D match to TRBD1 (5 bases). Trimming took 5 bases from V and 4 from J, leaving 12 bases between them. Germline V gene data show CDR1 as SEHNR and CDR2 as FQNEAQ (reference sequence). The CDR3 is made up of 14 amino acids. The CDR3 nucleotides are TGTGCCAGCAGCAGGGGAGATTCAGGAAACACCATATATTTT. Protein sequence: CASSRGDSGNTIYF.

This chain uses TRBV6-2 or TRBV6-3 with TRBJ2-4; 12 positions agree with TRBD2. V trimming: 2 bases; J trimming: 0 bases; junction bases outside the gene matches: 5. The CDR3 runs to 18 residues. From germline, CDR1 is MNHEY and CDR2 SVGEGT. Here the CDR3 reads CASSYVGTSGLAKNIQYF. For the CDR3, the DNA is TGTGCCAGCAGTTACGTGGGGACTAGCGGGCTAGCCAAAAACATTCAGTACTTC.

The chain has TRBV19 and TRBJ1-5, with 8 bases lining up with TRBD1. V lost 8 bases, J lost 0 bases, and 6 bases stayed unmatched. In germline, CDR1 is LNHDA, CDR2 SQIVND (reference sequence). The CDR3 consists of 15 residues. CDR3: CASGGQVRSNQPQHF. CDR3 DNA: TGTGCCAGTGGGGGACAGGTACGTAGCAATCAGCCCCAGCATTTT.

V usage is TRBV5-4 and J usage is TRBJ2-2, with 13 bases matching TRBD2. Trimming cost V 5 bases and J 4 bases; bases outside gene matches: 5. CDR3 length: 16 amino acids. CDR1 and CDR2 (germline): SGHNT, YYREEE (reference sequence). CDR3 residues: CASRGGLAGTTGELFF. CDR3 nucleotides: TGTGCCAGCAGGGGGGGACTAGCGGGAACCACCGGGGAGCTGTTTTTT. Complete variable domain (other parts from reference TRBV5-4 and TRBJ2-2): ETGVTQSPTHLIKTRGQQVTLRCSSQSGHNTVSWYQQALGQGPQFIFQYYREEENGRGNFPPRFSGLQFPNYSSELNVNALELDDSALYLCASRGGLAGTTGELFFGEGSRLTVL.

As to this clone: The sample contains more than one DNA sequence encoding this CDR3. The V gene is TRBV6-2 or TRBV6-3, the J gene TRBJ2-1; 12 nucleotides agree with TRBD2. This CDR3 is built from 14 residues. V shed 2 bases and J 7 bases; nucleotides not matched to a gene: 0. The V gene's germline CDR1 is MNHEY and CDR2 SVGEGT. CDR3 in DNA: TGTGCCAGCAGTTACACTAGCGGGAGGAATGAGCAGTTCTTC. Encoded protein: CASSYTSGRNEQFF.

V gene TRBV7-8 combines with J gene TRBJ2-1; TRBD1 agrees at 9 bases. V was pared by 5 bases and J by 2 bases, with 7 bases of the junction left unmatched. This CDR3 has 16 residues. Germline V CDR1 and CDR2: SGHVS, FQNEAQ. This CDR3 reads CASSAQTGGTYNEQFF. The CDR3 nucleotides read TGTGCCAGCAGCGCCCAGACAGGGGGTACCTACAATGAGCAGTTCTTC. Variable domain in full (rest from reference TRBV7-8 and TRBJ2-1): GAGVSQSPRYKVAKRGQDVALRCDPISGHVSLFWYQQALGQGPEFLTYFQNEAQLDKSGLPSDRFFAERPEGSVSTLKIQRTQQEDSAVYLCASSAQTGGTYNEQFFGPGTRLTVL.

The chain is built from TRBV5-1 and TRBJ2-3; D is possibly TRBD1 (5 bases). Looked up from germline, CDR1 is SGHRS and CDR2 is YFSETQ. V was cut by 4 bases and J by 5 bases, with 17 bases left in between. CDR3 size: 15 residues. CDR3 loop: CASSVGSSTGDTQYF. CDR3 coding DNA: TGCGCCAGCAGCGTGGGCTCCTCAACAGGAGATACGCAGTATTTT.